Listed below are T cell receptor beta chains from one sample, sequenced in a study of OX40 agonist ivuxolimab in advanced cancers. The assay was immunoSEQ multiplex PCR, and TCRdb's table has in-frame clones only and misses some. The sample includes 20,000 to 25,000 clones, roughly 79% seen only once; the top ten take 9.5% to 15%. This specimen consisted of CD4+ or CD8+ T cells sorted from blood, obtained in a trial of the OX40 agonist ivuxolimab. All receptors derive from an adult with an advanced solid tumor such as melanoma, head and neck, liver or kidney cancer. The CDR3 runs from the conserved cysteine through the conserved F or W. A D gene is named only where the DNA matches it firmly. Size tells how often a clone was seen (once, few, many) or the class of an expanded clone, and some rows leave it out.

d_call	v_call	clone_size	j_call	cdr3_nt	cdr3_aa
-	TRBV2	-	TRBJ1-1	TGTGCCAGCAGGCGAAAGCTACCGGGACGCCCGCCCGAGAACACTGAAGCTTTCTTT	CASRRKLPGRPPENTEAFF
-	TRBV5-5	-	TRBJ1-4	TGTGCCAGCAGCTTGGAAGGTACTAATGAAAAACTGTTTTTT	CASSLEGTNEKLFF
TRBD2	TRBV28	-	TRBJ2-1	TGTGCCAGCAGCGACCGAAAGACTAGCGGGGCCGGGAATGAGCAGTTCTTC	CASSDRKTSGAGNEQFF
TRBD1	TRBV4-1	-	TRBJ2-7	TGCGCCAGCAGCCTGTCCGGGACAGGGGAAAACGAGCAGTACTTC	CASSLSGTGENEQYF
TRBD2	TRBV5-5	-	TRBJ2-1	TGTGCCAGCAGCCATTTAGGGCTAGCGGGGGGCTCACGGAATGAGCAGTTCTTC	CASSHLGLAGGSRNEQFF
-	TRBV27	-	TRBJ2-5	TGTGCCAGCAGTTTACAGGGATGGGAGACCCAGTACTTC	CASSLQGWETQYF
-	TRBV5-1	-	TRBJ1-3	TGCGCCAGCAGCCTGACAGCGGGTGGAAACACCATATATTTT	CASSLTAGGNTIYF
-	TRBV5-6	-	TRBJ2-3	TGTGCCAGCAGCTCCCATCTGACTAGTGAGGCAGATACGCAGTATTTT	CASSSHLTSEADTQYF
-	TRBV7-8	few	TRBJ1-6	TGTGCCAGCAGGAGAGTCAATTCACCCCTCCACTTT	CASRRVNSPLHF
TRBD1	TRBV28	few	TRBJ1-2	TGTGCCAGCAGTTTCCCTTCACAGGGGGCGCTGGGCTATGGCTACACCTTC	CASSFPSQGALGYGYTF
-	TRBV5-1	-	TRBJ2-1	TGCGCCAGCAGCTTGGTGGCAGGGAATAAGAATGAGCAGTTCTTC	CASSLVAGNKNEQFF
-	TRBV5-6	-	TRBJ1-4	TGTGCCAGCAGCTTTGGGGGAACTAATGAAAAACTGTTTTTT	CASSFGGTNEKLFF
TRBD1	TRBV7-6	few	TRBJ1-1	TGTGCCAGCAGCTTGGGACAGGACCCGAACACTGAAGCTTTCTTT	CASSLGQDPNTEAFF
-	TRBV7-9	-	TRBJ1-1	TGTGCCAGCACCTCAGGGTCCCGGGGTACTGAAGCTTTCTTT	CASTSGSRGTEAFF
TRBD1	TRBV27	-	TRBJ2-7	TGTGCCAGCAGTTTACTGGGGACAGCCTCCTACGAGCAGTACTTC	CASSLLGTASYEQYF
-	TRBV20-1	-	TRBJ2-4	TGCAGTGCTAGACAGGAGGGCATTCAGTACTTC	CSARQEGIQYF
-	TRBV10-3	once	TRBJ2-1	TGTGCCATCAGTGAGTCGCAGCTTTACAATGAGCAGTTCTTC	CAISESQLYNEQFF
-	TRBV28	-	TRBJ2-6	TGTGCCAGCAGTCTAGGACAGTACTCTGGGGCCAACGTCCTGACTTTC	CASSLGQYSGANVLTF
-	TRBV4-2	-	TRBJ2-3	TGTGCCAGCAGCCAATTATCCAGGGGTTTCACAGATACGCAGTATTTT	CASSQLSRGFTDTQYF
-	TRBV11-2	-	TRBJ2-7	TGTGCCAGCAGCTCCACCTCCTTCTCCGAGCAGTACTTC	CASSSTSFSEQYF
TRBD1	TRBV7-3	once	TRBJ2-5	TGTGCCAGCAGCTCGGGACAGGGGTTGGAGACCCAGTACTTC	CASSSGQGLETQYF
-	TRBV30	-	TRBJ1-1	TGTGCCTGCAGGCGGAGACAGATTAACACTGAAGCTTTCTTT	CACRRRQINTEAFF
-	TRBV27	-	TRBJ2-7	TGTGCCAGCAGTTTATCGGGGCAGATCCTGGGCGAGCAGTACTTC	CASSLSGQILGEQYF
TRBD1	TRBV19	-	TRBJ1-5	TGTGCCAGTACCTCCGGGACAGGGACTCAGCCCCAGCATTTT	CASTSGTGTQPQHF